These 23 T cell receptor beta chains were sequenced from one sample in a study of T-cell reconstitution after alpha-beta-depleted transplantation in children. Study-level points and caveats: It was reported that alpha-beta T cells came from several hundred expanded graft clones (about two months after transplant).

The TCRbeta library incorporated unique molecular identifiers. One entry per CDR3 protein, called by TCRdb with MiXCR from the PCR reads. The sample shows tens of thousands of distinct CDR3 sequences, under 7.5% of them seen only once. Their recognized antigens are unknown. Sequenced here: peripheral blood, sampled 60 days after TCRalphabeta/CD19-depleted stem cell transplant. These receptors came from a child younger than two who had a stem cell transplant for acute myeloid leukemia, so the T cells may come from the graft donor.

This clonotype was counted ten times or more. The J gene is TRBJ2-3, the V gene TRBV7-2, with D unclear. Germline lookup yields CDR1 SGHTA and CDR2 FQGNSA. The V gene lost 2 bases and the J gene lost 1 base, with 13 bases spanning the gap. The CDR3 totals 16 residues. Written as DNA, the CDR3 is TGTGCCAGCAGCTTAATTGGGTTAAGAGGCACAGATACGCAGTATTTT. Residues: CASSLIGLRGTDTQYF.

This clonotype was detected ten times or more. V gene TRBV4-3 combines with J gene TRBJ2-1, with 9 bases fitting TRBD2. The V segment lost 0 bases and the J segment 7 bases; nucleotides outside the gene matches: 7. CDR1 and CDR2 from the germline V gene are LGHNA and YSLEER. The CDR3 has 16 residues. The CDR3 nucleotides are TGCGCCAGCAGCCAAGATAGCCAGCGGGGGGAAAATGAGCAGTTCTTC. This sequence encodes CASSQDSQRGENEQFF.

This clonotype was observed at least ten times. The chain carries TRBV12-3 or TRBV12-4 and TRBJ2-5, with 11 bases identical to TRBD1. The CDR3 runs to 15 residues. V dropped 5 bases and J dropped 6; count of bases not matched to a gene: 8. The CDR3 protein is CASSPRTGGRKTQYF. For the CDR3, the DNA is TGTGCCAGCAGTCCACGGACAGGGGGCAGAAAGACCCAGTACTTC.

This clonotype showed up many times. This chain connects TRBV25-1 to TRBJ2-3, with D unresolved. The CDR3 contains 17 residues. Germline values: CDR1 MGHDK, CDR2 SYGVNS. Trimming removed 1 base from V and 1 base from J, with 15 bases in between. For the CDR3, the DNA is TGTGCCAGCAGTGAATCCGACACCCCATTAGGCACAGATACGCAGTATTTT. Its translation is CASSESDTPLGTDTQYF.

In this sample, this clonotype turned up many times. The rearrangement joins TRBV12-3 or TRBV12-4 to TRBJ1-3, with D unclear. Trimming took off 6 bases at V and 0 bases at J, with 12 bases between the two ends. CDR3 length: 15 amino acids. In DNA, the CDR3 is TGTGCCAGCAGCCTCACCGCGGGCTCTGGAAACACCATATATTTT. The encoded protein is CASSLTAGSGNTIYF.

This clonotype was counted at least ten times. The V call is TRBV6-5, the J call TRBJ2-1; either TRBD1 or TRBD2 may supply D (6 bases each). V lost 6 bases and J 3 bases, leaving 15 bases between the germline ends. The germline gives CDR1 MNHEY, CDR2 SVGAGI. The CDR3 runs to 15 residues. CDR3 coding DNA: TGTGCCAGCAGACCTAGCGAGGGGGTCTACAATGAGCAGTTCTTC. Its translation is CASRPSEGVYNEQFF.

Many counts were recorded for this clonotype. The rearrangement uses TRBV25-1 and TRBJ2-7; 10 bases map to TRBD1. The CDR3 has 16 amino acids. Trimming removed 1 base from V and 5 bases from J; junction bases left unmatched: 8. CDR1 is MGHDK and CDR2 is SYGVNS in the germline V gene. This CDR3 is CASSEWIGTGVDEQYF. CDR3 sequence (DNA): TGTGCCAGCAGTGAATGGATCGGGACAGGGGTCGACGAGCAGTACTTC.

This clonotype showed up many times. The rearrangement joins TRBV7-2 to TRBJ2-7; possibly TRBD2 for D (6 bases). V was trimmed by 4 bases and J by 2 bases, leaving 12 bases between them. The germline CDR1 and CDR2 sequences are SGHTA and FQGNSA. The CDR3 extends over 14 amino acids. The CDR3 reads CASSWGDGTYEQYF. DNA of the CDR3: TGTGCCAGCAGCTGGGGGGACGGGACCTACGAGCAGTACTTC.

This clonotype was found many times. The V call is TRBV6-5, the J call TRBJ1-2; no reliable D call. The CDR3 totals 10 residues. In germline, CDR1 is MNHEY, CDR2 SVGAGI. With 2 bases removed from V and 7 bases from J, the gap between germline ends came to 2 bases. Written as DNA, the CDR3 is TGTGCCAGCAGTTACCTTGGCTACACCTTC. Its protein is CASSYLGYTF.

This chain uses TRBV5-5 with TRBJ1-1, with D maybe TRBD1 (6 bases). The ends were cut back, 2 bases at V and 1 base at J, with 18 bases in the middle. CDR3 size: 17 residues. From germline, CDR1 is SGHKS and CDR2 YYEKEE (reference sequence). The CDR3 DNA reads TGTGCCAGCAGCTTTTCTTCTCGGACAGCTAGGAACACTGAAGCTTTCTTT. Encoded protein: CASSFSSRTARNTEAFF.

This clonotype was found many times. The chain combines TRBV11-2 with TRBJ2-4; 14 nucleotides agree with TRBD2. V was pared by 4 bases and J by 4 bases, with 9 bases of the junction left unmatched. The length of the CDR3 is 18 residues. CDR1 and CDR2 (germline): SGHAT, FQNNGV. The CDR3 protein is CASSWVGLAGAKKNIQYF. CDR3 nucleotides: TGTGCCAGCAGCTGGGTGGGACTAGCGGGGGCCAAGAAAAACATTCAGTACTTC. Supplemented by reference TRBV11-2 and TRBJ2-4, the full variable domain reads EAGVAQSPRYKIIEKRQSVAFWCNPISGHATLYWYQQILGQGPKLLIQFQNNGVVDDSQLPKDRFSAERLKGVDSTLKIQPAKLEDSAVYLCASSWVGLAGAKKNIQYFGAGTRLSVL.

This clonotype was found many times. The gene calls are TRBV6-1 and TRBJ2-3; D gene ambiguous. V was clipped by 2 bases and J by 3 bases, with 9 bases between them. Germline V lookup: CDR1 MNHNS, CDR2 SASEGT. The CDR3 has 14 residues. CDR3 nucleotide sequence: TGTGCCAGCAGTGAAAAGGGTTATACAGATACGCAGTATTTT. This codes for CASSEKGYTDTQYF.

This clonotype was detected ten times or more. This rearrangement joins TRBV7-8 to TRBJ2-7, with 7 bases identical to TRBD1. Per germline, CDR1 SGHVS and CDR2 FQNEAQ. The V segment lost 5 bases and the J segment 2 bases; nucleotides outside the gene matches: 6. The CDR3 is made up of 14 amino acids. Here the CDR3 DNA reads TGTGCCAGCAGCGTCCGGGACAGCACCTACGAGCAGTACTTC. Protein sequence: CASSVRDSTYEQYF.

In this sample, this clonotype turned up a few times. This rearrangement joins TRBV4-2 to TRBJ2-2; D is perhaps TRBD1 (6 bases). This CDR3 has 16 amino acids. Trimming removed 0 bases at V and 6 bases at J, with 14 bases between. Germline assignment: CDR1 LGHNA and CDR2 YNFKEQ. The CDR3 DNA reads TGTGCCAGCAGCCAAGATGCTTATTCAGGGGCCGGGGAGCTGTTTTTT. Translating gives CASSQDAYSGAGELFF.

Many counts were recorded for this clonotype. The chain joins TRBV28 to TRBJ2-3; D uncertain. Trimming cost V 3 bases and J 4 bases, with 5 bases left between them. Germline assignment: CDR1 MDHEN and CDR2 SYDVKM. The CDR3 covers 12 residues. The CDR3 DNA follows: TGTGCCAGCAGTTTGATGTCAGATACGCAGTATTTT. Protein: CASSLMSDTQYF.

This clonotype has at least ten counts. The genes are TRBV2 and TRBJ1-2; D call uncertain. The V and J ends lost 5 bases and 6 bases respectively, with 13 bases between them. The CDR3 sequence is 13 residues long. CDR1 SNHLY and CDR2 FYNNEI come from the germline V gene. The CDR3 nucleotides read TGTGCCAGCAGTTTACCGTCCCCCAATGGCTACACCTTC. The encoded protein is CASSLPSPNGYTF.

V and J are TRBV18 and TRBJ2-3, with 8 bases matching TRBD2. From germline, CDR1 is KGHSH and CDR2 LQKENI. V was pared by 2 bases and J by 0 bases, with 7 bases of the junction left unmatched. The CDR3 extends over 17 amino acids. The CDR3 DNA follows: TGTGCCAGCTCACCATTTGTACCGGGAGGGAGCACAGATACGCAGTATTTT. Protein product: CASSPFVPGGSTDTQYF.

Ten or more counts support this clonotype. The chain uses TRBV30 and TRBJ2-7, with 9 bases aligning to TRBD1. Germline assignment: CDR1 GTSNPN and CDR2 SVGIG (reference sequence). The length of the CDR3 is 15 residues. V was pared by 3 bases and J by 5 bases, with 11 bases of the junction left unmatched. CDR3 sequence reads: CAWSPGQGPQDEQYF. CDR3 sequence (DNA): TGTGCCTGGAGCCCGGGACAGGGTCCTCAGGACGAGCAGTACTTC.

This clonotype was observed many times. CDR3 nucleotides: TGTGCCAGCAGGCCGCGGGGCAGGGAACCCGGGGAGCTGTTTTTT. Its protein is CASRPRGREPGELFF. V is TRBV4-2 and J is TRBJ2-2; TRBD2 is a possible D gene (6 bases). V lost 6 bases and J 6 bases, leaving 17 bases between the germline ends. Looked up from germline, CDR1 is LGHNA and CDR2 is YNFKEQ. The CDR3 spans 15 residues.

This clonotype showed up many times. CDR3 sequence: CASLPAVLNTGELFF. The CDR3 nucleotides read TGTGCCAGCCTCCCTGCGGTCTTGAACACCGGGGAGCTGTTTTTT. The chain combines TRBV27 with TRBJ2-2, with D hard to call. This CDR3 comprises 15 residues. Trimming removed 8 bases at V and 1 base at J, with 14 bases between. CDR1 and CDR2 (germline): MNHEY, SMNVEV (reference sequence).

This chain links TRBV20-1 with TRBJ2-3; no clear D. In germline, CDR1 is DFQATT, CDR2 SNEGSKA (reference sequence). The CDR3 sequence is 15 residues long. V gave up 3 bases and J gave up 2 bases, with 15 bases separating them. CDR3 in DNA: TGCAGTGCTAGGTCCCCGTGGGCGGACACAGATACGCAGTATTTT. Translated: CSARSPWADTDTQYF.

This clonotype has at least ten counts. V and J are TRBV7-8 and TRBJ2-5, with D perhaps given as TRBD1 or TRBD2 (6 bases each). This CDR3 spans 16 amino acids. CDR1 SGHVS and CDR2 FQNEAQ come from the germline V gene. V lost 5 bases, J lost 2 bases, and 18 bases lay in between. The CDR3 coding sequence is TGTGCCAGCAGCAACCCGCCGGAGGGGGAGCAAGAGACCCAGTACTTC. Protein sequence: CASSNPPEGEQETQYF.

The chain links TRBV19 to TRBJ2-2, with a possible D match to TRBD2 (5 bases). Looked up from germline, CDR1 is LNHDA and CDR2 is SQIVND (reference sequence). Trimming pared 1 base from V and 0 bases from J, leaving 12 bases between. The CDR3 sequence is 17 residues long. As DNA, the CDR3 is TGTGCCAGTAGTATAGGCGGGCAGGCTCCGAACACCGGGGAGCTGTTTTTT. Translating it yields CASSIGGQAPNTGELFF.